This T cell receptor (beta chain) was captured in a study of cytomegalovirus exposure and HLA in healthy donors. The PCR made use of 60 Vbeta and 13 Jbeta primers. Profiled with immunoSEQ multiplex PCR; TCRdb holds only in-frame clones, not every one. The repertoire holds 55,000 to 75,000 clones, with 62% as singletons. Germline V CDR1 and CDR2: ENHRY, SYGVKD. The CDR3 contains 17 residues. V was clipped by 4 bases and J by 2 bases; unmatched bases: 12. This receptor was identified in a man aged 30-40 years in good health and CMV-seronegative. The sequencing sample was made of PBMCs. The chain joins TRBV10-3 to TRBJ2-5, with 8 bases aligning to TRBD2. CDR3 amino acids: CAISGNPLAGEQETQYF. CDR3 nucleotide sequence: TGTGCCATCAGTGGAAATCCGCTAGCGGGCGAGCAAGAGACCCAGTACTTC.